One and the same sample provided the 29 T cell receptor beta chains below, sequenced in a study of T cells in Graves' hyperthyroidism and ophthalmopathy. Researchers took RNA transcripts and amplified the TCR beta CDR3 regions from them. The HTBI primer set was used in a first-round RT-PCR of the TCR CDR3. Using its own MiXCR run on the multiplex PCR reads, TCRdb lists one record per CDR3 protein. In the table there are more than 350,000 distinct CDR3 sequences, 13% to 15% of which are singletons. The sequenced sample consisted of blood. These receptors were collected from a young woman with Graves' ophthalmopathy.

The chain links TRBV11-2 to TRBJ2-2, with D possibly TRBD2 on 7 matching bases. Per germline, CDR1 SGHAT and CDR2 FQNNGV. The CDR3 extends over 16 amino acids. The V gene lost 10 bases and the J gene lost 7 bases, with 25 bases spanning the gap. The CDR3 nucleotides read TGTGCCACACGGGGGATGACACGGGGGGCCGGCGGGGAGCTGTTTTTT. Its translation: CATRGMTRGAGGELFF.

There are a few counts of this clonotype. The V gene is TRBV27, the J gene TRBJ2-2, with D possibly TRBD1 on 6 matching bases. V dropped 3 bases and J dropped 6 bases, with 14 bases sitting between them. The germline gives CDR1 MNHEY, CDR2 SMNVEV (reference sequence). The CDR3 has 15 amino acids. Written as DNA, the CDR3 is TGTGCCAGCAGTTTGGTCAGGGGTCATGCCGGGGAGCTGTTTTTT. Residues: CASSLVRGHAGELFF.

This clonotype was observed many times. The DNA for the CDR3 is TGTGCCAGCAGCCAAGAATCGGGTAGCACAGATACGCAGTATTTT. Encoded protein: CASSQESGSTDTQYF. The chain joins TRBV3-1 to TRBJ2-3; D unclear. Germline V gives CDR1 LGHDT, CDR2 YNNKEL (reference sequence). CDR3 length: 15 amino acids. V was clipped by 0 bases and J by 0 bases, with 7 bases between them.

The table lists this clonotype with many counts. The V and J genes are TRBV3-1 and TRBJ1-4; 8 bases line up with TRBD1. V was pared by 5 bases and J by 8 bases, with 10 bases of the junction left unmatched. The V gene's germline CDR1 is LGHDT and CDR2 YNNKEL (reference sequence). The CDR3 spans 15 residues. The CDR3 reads CASSRRTGWDEKLFF. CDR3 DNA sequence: TGTGCCAGCAGCAGACGGACAGGGTGGGACGAAAAACTGTTTTTT. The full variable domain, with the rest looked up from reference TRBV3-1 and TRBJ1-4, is DTAVSQTPKYLVTQMGNDKSIKCEQNLGHDTMYWYKQDSKKFLKIMFSYNNKELIINETVPNRFSPKSPDKAHLNLHINSLELGDSAVYFCASSRRTGWDEKLFFGSGTQLSVL.

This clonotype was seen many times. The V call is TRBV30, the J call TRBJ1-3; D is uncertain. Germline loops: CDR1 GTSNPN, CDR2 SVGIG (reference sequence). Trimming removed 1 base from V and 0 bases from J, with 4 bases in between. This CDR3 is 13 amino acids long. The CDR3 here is CAWSGDSGNTIYF. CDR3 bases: TGTGCCTGGAGTGGTGACTCTGGAAACACCATATATTTT. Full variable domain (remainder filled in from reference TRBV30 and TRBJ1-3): SQTIHQWPATLVQPVGSPLSLECTVEGTSNPNLYWYRQAAGRGLQLLFYSVGIGQISSEVPQNLSASRPQDRQFILSSKKLLLSDSGFYLCAWSGDSGNTIYFGEGSWLTVV.

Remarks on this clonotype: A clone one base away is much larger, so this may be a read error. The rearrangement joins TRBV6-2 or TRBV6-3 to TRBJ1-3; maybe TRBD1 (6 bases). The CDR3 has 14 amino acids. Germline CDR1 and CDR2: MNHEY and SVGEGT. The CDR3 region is CASVSGGSGTTIYF. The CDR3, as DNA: TGTGCCAGCGTCTCGGGGGGCTCTGGAACCACCATATATTTT.

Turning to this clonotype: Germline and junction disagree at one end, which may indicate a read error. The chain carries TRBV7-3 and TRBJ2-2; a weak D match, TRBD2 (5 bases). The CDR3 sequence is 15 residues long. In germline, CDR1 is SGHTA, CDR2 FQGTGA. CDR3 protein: CASSLTRGSAGELFF. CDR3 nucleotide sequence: TGTGCCAGCAGCCTAACCCGGGGAAGCGCCGGGGAGCTGTTTTTT.

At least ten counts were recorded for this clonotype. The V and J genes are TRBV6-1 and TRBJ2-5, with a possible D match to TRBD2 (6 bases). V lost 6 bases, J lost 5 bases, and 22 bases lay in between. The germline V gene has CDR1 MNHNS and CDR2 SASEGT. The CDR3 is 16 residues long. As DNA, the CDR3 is TGTGCCAGCAGATCTGGTAGCGGTCTCTATTTTGAGACCCAGTACTTC. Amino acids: CASRSGSGLYFETQYF.

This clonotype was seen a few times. As DNA, the CDR3 is TGTGCCAGCAGTTTTCTAGCTAGCGGGGGGTCTTCTAGCACAGATACGCAGTATTTT. This encodes CASSFLASGGSSSTDTQYF. V gene TRBV27 combines with J gene TRBJ2-3, with TRBD2 identical over 11 bases. The CDR3 has 19 amino acids. Germline values: CDR1 MNHEY, CDR2 SMNVEV (reference sequence). The ends lost 3 bases at V and 0 bases at J; junction bases unmatched: 11.

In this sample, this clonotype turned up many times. The CDR3 bases are TGTGCCAGCAGCGTACTACTAGCGGCGCACACCGGGGAGCTGTTTTTT. Protein sequence: CASSVLLAAHTGELFF. The chain links TRBV7-2 to TRBJ2-2, with 8 bases lining up with TRBD2. Germline lookup yields CDR1 SGHTA and CDR2 FQGNSA. V was pared by 5 bases and J by 3 bases, with 8 bases of the junction left unmatched. The CDR3 has 16 residues.

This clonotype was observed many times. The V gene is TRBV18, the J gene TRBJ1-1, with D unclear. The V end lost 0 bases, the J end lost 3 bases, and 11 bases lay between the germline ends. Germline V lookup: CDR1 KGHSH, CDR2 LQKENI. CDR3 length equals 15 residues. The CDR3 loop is CASSPPSQRDTEAFF. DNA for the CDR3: TGTGCCAGCTCACCACCGTCACAGCGGGACACTGAAGCTTTCTTT.

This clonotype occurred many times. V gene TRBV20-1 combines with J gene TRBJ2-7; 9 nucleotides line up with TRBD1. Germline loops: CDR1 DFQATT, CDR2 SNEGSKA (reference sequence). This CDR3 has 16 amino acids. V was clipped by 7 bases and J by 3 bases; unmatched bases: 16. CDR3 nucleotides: TGCAGTGTTCTGCCCGCTCCGGGACAGGGTGTCTACGAGCAGTACTTC. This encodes CSVLPAPGQGVYEQYF.

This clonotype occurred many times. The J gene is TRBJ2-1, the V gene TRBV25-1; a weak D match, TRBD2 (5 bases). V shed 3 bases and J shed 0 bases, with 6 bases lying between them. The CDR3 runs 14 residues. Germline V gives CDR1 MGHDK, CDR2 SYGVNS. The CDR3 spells CASSDTSSYNEQFF. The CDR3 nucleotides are TGTGCCAGCAGTGACACTAGCTCCTACAATGAGCAGTTCTTC.

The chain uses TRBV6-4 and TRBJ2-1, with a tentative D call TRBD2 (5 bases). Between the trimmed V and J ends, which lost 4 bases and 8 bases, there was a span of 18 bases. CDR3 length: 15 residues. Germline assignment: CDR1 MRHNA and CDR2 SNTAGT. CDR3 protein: CASSVEGSWVHEQFF. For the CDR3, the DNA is TGTGCCAGCAGTGTCGAGGGTTCTTGGGTCCATGAGCAGTTCTTC.

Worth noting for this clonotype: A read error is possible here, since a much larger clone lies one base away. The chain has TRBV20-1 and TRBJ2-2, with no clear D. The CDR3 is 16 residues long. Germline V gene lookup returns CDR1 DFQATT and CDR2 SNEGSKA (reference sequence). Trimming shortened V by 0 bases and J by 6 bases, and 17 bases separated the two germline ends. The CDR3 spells CSARDSPPGSAGELFF. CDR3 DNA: TGCAGTGCTAGAGACTCCCCGCCAGGTTCCGCCGGGGAGCTGTTTTTT.

CDR3 residues: CASSPGIRETQYF. DNA of the CDR3: TGTGCCAGCAGCCCGGGGATCCGAGAGACCCAGTACTTC. The chain combines TRBV7-8 with TRBJ2-5, with a weak D call TRBD2 (5 bases). Trimming cost V 5 bases and J 4 bases, with 11 bases left between them. CDR1 and CDR2 (germline): SGHVS, FQNEAQ. The CDR3 runs 13 residues.

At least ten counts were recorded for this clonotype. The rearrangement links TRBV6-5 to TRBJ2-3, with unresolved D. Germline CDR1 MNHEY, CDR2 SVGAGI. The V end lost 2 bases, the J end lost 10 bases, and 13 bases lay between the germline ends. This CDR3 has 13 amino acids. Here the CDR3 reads CASSYPLDTAQYF. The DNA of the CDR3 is TGTGCCAGCAGTTACCCCCTGGATACGGCGCAGTATTTT.

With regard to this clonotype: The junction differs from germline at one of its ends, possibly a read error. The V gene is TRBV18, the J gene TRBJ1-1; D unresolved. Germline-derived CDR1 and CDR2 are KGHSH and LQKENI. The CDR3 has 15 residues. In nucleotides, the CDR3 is TGTGCCAGCCCACCACTCCCGGGAGGGAACACTGAAGCTTTCTTT. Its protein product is CASPPLPGGNTEAFF. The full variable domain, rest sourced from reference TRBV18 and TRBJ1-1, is NAGVMQNPRHLVRRRGQEARLRCSPMKGHSHVYWYRQLPEEGLKFMVYLQKENIIDESGMPKERFSAEFPKEGPSILRIQQVVRGDSAAYFCASPPLPGGNTEAFFGQGTRLTVV.

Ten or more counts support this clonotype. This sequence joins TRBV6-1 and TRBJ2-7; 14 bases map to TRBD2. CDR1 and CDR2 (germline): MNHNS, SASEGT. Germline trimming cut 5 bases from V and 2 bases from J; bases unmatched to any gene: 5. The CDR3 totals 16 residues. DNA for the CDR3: TGTGCCAGCAGTTTACGGACTAGCGGGGGGACCTACGAGCAGTACTTC. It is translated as CASSLRTSGGTYEQYF.

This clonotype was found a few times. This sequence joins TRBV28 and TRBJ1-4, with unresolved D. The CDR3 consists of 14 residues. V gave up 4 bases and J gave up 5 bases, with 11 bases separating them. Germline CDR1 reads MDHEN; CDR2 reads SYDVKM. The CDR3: CASSSSTLNEKLFF. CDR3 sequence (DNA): TGTGCCAGCAGTTCATCGACACTGAATGAAAAACTGTTTTTT.

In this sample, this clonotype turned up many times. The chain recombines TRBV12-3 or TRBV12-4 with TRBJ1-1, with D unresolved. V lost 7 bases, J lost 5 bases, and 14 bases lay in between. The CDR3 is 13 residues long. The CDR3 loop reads CASTLLRETEAFF. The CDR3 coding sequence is TGTGCCAGCACCCTCTTAAGGGAGACTGAAGCTTTCTTT.

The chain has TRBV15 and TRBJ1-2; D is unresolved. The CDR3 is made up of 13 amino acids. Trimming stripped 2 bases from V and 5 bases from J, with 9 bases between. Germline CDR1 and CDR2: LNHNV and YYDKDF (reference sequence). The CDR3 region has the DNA TGTGCCACCAGCAGACAGGTTTCTTATGGCTACACCTTC. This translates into CATSRQVSYGYTF. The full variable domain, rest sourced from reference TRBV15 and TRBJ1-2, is DAMVIQNPRYQVTQFGKPVTLSCSQTLNHNVMYWYQQKSSQAPKLLFHYYDKDFNNEADTPDNFQSRRPNTSFCFLDIRSPGLGDTAMYLCATSRQVSYGYTFGSGTRLTVV.

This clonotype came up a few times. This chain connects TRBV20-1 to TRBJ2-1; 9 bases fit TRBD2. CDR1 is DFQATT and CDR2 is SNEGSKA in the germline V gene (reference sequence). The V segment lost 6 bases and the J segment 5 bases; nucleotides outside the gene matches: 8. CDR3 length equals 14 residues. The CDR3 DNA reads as TGCAGTGCCCGGAGCGGGGGGATGAACAATGAGCAGTTCTTC. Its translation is CSARSGGMNNEQFF.

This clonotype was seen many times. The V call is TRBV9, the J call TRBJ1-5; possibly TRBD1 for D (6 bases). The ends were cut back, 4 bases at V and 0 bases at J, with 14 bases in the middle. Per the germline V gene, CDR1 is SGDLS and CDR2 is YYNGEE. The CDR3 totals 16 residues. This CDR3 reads CASSQGGGHSNQPQHF. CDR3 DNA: TGTGCCAGCAGCCAGGGCGGGGGGCATAGCAATCAGCCCCAGCATTTT.

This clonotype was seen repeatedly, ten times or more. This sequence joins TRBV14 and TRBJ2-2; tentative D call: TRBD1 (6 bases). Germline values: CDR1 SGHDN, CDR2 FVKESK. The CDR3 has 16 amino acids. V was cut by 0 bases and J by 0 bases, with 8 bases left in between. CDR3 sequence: CASSQDNRANTGELFF. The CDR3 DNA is TGTGCCAGCAGCCAAGACAACAGGGCGAACACCGGGGAGCTGTTTTTT.

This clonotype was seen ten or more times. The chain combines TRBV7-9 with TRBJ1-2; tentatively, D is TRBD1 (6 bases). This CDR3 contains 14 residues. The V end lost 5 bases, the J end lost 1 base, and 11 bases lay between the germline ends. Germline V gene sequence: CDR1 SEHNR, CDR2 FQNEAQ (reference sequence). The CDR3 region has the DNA TGTGCCAGCAGCCGCAGGGGTAATAACTATGGCTACACCTTC. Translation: CASSRRGNNYGYTF.

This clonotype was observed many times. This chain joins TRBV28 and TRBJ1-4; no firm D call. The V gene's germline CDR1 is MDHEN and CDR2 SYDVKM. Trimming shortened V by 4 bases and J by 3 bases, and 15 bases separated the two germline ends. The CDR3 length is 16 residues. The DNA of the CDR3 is TGTGCCAGCAGTTCCCGGAGGGAGGACCCTAATGAAAAACTGTTTTTT. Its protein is CASSSRREDPNEKLFF.

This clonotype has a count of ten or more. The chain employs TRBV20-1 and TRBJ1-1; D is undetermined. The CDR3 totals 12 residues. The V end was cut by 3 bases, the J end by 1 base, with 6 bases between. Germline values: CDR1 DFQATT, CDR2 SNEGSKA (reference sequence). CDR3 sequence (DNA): TGCAGTGCTAGGTCAGGGAACACTGAAGCTTTCTTT. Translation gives CSARSGNTEAFF.

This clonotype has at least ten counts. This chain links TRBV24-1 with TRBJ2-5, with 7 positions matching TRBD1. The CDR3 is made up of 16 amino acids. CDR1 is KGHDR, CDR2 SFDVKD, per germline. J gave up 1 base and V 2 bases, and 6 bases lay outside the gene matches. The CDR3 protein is CATSDSTTGAQETQYF. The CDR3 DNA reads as TGTGCCACCAGTGATTCAACCACAGGGGCCCAAGAGACCCAGTACTTC.